Below, 30 T cell receptor beta chains from the same sample are listed, as sequenced in a study of cytomegalovirus exposure and HLA in healthy donors. Use of 60 Vbeta and 13 Jbeta primers characterized the PCR. The method was immunoSEQ multiplex PCR; TCRdb's version includes in-frame clones alone and lacks a portion of them. The sample holds about 75,000 clones. Material for sequencing was PBMCs. These TCRs come from a man aged 40-55 years in good health and CMV-seronegative.

This chain links TRBV7-2 with TRBJ2-7; perhaps TRBD1 as D (5 bases). Deletions cut 2 bases from V and 5 bases from J, with 10 bases between. Germline V gives CDR1 SGHTA, CDR2 FQGNSA. There are 13 residues in the CDR3. CDR3 protein: CASSLLGADEQYF. CDR3 DNA sequence: TGTGCCAGCAGCTTATTAGGGGCTGACGAGCAGTACTTC. The full variable domain, rest sourced from reference TRBV7-2 and TRBJ2-7, is GAGVSQSPSNKVTEKGKDVELRCDPISGHTALYWYRQSLGQGLEFLIYFQGNSAPDKSGLPSDRFSAERTGGSVSTLTIQRTQQEDSAVYLCASSLLGADEQYFGPGTRLTVT.

CDR3 coding DNA: TGTGCCAGCAGCGTAGGACAGGCAACAGATACGCAGTATTTT. Translated: CASSVGQATDTQYF. The rearrangement links TRBV11-3 to TRBJ2-3, with 7 bases matching TRBD1. Germline assignment: CDR1 SGHNT and CDR2 YENEEA. V lost 5 bases to trimming and J lost 3 bases; unmatched junction nucleotides: 5. This CDR3 contains 14 residues.

The CDR3 nucleotides are TGCAGCGTGAACAGGGGAATGAACACTGAAGCTTTCTTT. Amino acid sequence: CSVNRGMNTEAFF. V usage is TRBV29-1 and J usage is TRBJ1-1, with 7 bases fitting TRBD1. The CDR3 totals 13 residues. The germline gives CDR1 SQVTM, CDR2 ANQGSEA. The V gene end was trimmed by 6 bases and the J gene end by 0 bases; junction bases not matched to a gene: 4. The variable domain in full, with the rest retrieved from reference TRBV29-1 and TRBJ1-1, is SAVISQKPSRDICQRGTSLTIQCQVDSQVTMMFWYRQQPGQSLTLIATANQGSEATYESGFVIDKFPISRPNLTFSTLTVSNMSPEDSSIYLCSVNRGMNTEAFFGQGTRLTVV.

This chain uses TRBV2 with TRBJ2-1; 12 bases map to TRBD2. Germline V gene data show CDR1 as SNHLY and CDR2 as FYNNEI. CDR3 length equals 17 residues. The V segment lost 4 bases and the J segment 1 base; nucleotides outside the gene matches: 5. The chain's CDR3 is CASSGVLAGGSYNEQFF. As DNA, the CDR3 is TGTGCCAGCAGTGGGGTCCTAGCGGGGGGGTCCTACAATGAGCAGTTCTTC.

The chain recombines TRBV6-6 with TRBJ1-5, with 10 bases identical to TRBD1. Trimming removed 5 bases from V and 5 bases from J; junction bases left unmatched: 6. The CDR3 length is 15 residues. The germline V gene has CDR1 MNHNY and CDR2 SVGAGI (reference sequence). This CDR3 is CASSNRQGADQPQHF. CDR3 DNA sequence: TGTGCCAGCAGTAACAGACAGGGGGCGGATCAGCCCCAGCATTTT.

The rearrangement links TRBV5-1 to TRBJ2-7, with D maybe TRBD1 (5 bases). Germline V CDR1 and CDR2: SGHRS, YFSETQ. V lost 2 bases, J lost 5 bases, and 14 bases lay in between. CDR3 length: 14 amino acids. The DNA of the CDR3 is TGCGCCAGCAGCTTCGACAGTTACACTAACGAGCAGTACTTC. Translating it yields CASSFDSYTNEQYF.

The chain has TRBV30 and TRBJ1-6; D may be TRBD1 (5 bases). This CDR3 contains 16 residues. V lost 2 bases, J lost 6 bases, and 17 bases lay in between. From germline, CDR1 is GTSNPN and CDR2 SVGIG (reference sequence). The CDR3 loop reads CAWSRTLGRANSPLHF. CDR3 bases: TGTGCCTGGAGTCGAACCCTGGGCAGGGCTAATTCACCCCTCCACTTT.

The chain links TRBV5-6 to TRBJ1-6; no clear D gene. CDR1 is SGHDT and CDR2 is YYEEEE in the germline V gene. The CDR3 consists of 15 residues. V gave up 9 bases and J gave up 3 bases, with 16 bases separating them. In DNA form, the CDR3 reads TGTGCCACCCGTTACGGGGATCACTATAATTCACCCCTCCACTTT. Encoded protein: CATRYGDHYNSPLHF.

In nucleotides, the CDR3 is TGTGCCAGCAGCGTCAGGGAGGGTATGAATTCACCCCTCCACTTT. It encodes CASSVREGMNSPLHF. This chain joins TRBV7-8 and TRBJ1-6; tentative D call: TRBD1 (5 bases). V shed 5 bases and J shed 7 bases, with 15 bases lying between them. The length of the CDR3 is 15 residues. CDR1 is SGHVS, CDR2 FQNEAQ, per germline.

The genes are TRBV28 and TRBJ1-2; possible D gene TRBD1, 6 bases. The germline CDR1 and CDR2 sequences are MDHEN and SYDVKM. There are 14 residues in the CDR3. V lost 3 bases, J lost 4 bases, and 12 bases lay in between. CDR3 sequence reads: CASSFTGRGYGYTF. In DNA form, the CDR3 reads TGTGCCAGCAGTTTCACAGGGAGGGGCTATGGCTACACCTTC.

The chain uses TRBV28 and TRBJ2-1; D is ambiguous. Looked up from germline, CDR1 is MDHEN and CDR2 is SYDVKM. This CDR3 spans 15 amino acids. The V gene lost 7 bases and the J gene lost 2 bases, with 15 bases spanning the gap. The DNA of the CDR3 is TGTGCCAGCACCCCGCGGCGGCTTACCTACAATGAGCAGTTCTTC. Its translation: CASTPRRLTYNEQFF.

The V gene is TRBV5-4, the J gene TRBJ1-3; 7 nucleotides line up with TRBD1. This CDR3 is built from 15 residues. The trim removed 2 bases at V and 4 bases at J, leaving 6 bases unmatched. Germline V gene data show CDR1 as SGHNT and CDR2 as YYREEE (reference sequence). This chain's CDR3 is CASSFTGTEGNTIYF. The CDR3 nucleotides are TGTGCCAGCAGCTTTACTGGGACAGAGGGAAACACCATATATTTT.

The chain couples TRBV18 to TRBJ2-7; D might be TRBD2 (6 bases). Germline loops: CDR1 KGHSH, CDR2 LQKENI. The V and J ends lost 3 bases and 5 bases respectively, with 11 bases between them. CDR3 length equals 13 residues. The CDR3 spells CASSPRLVHEQYF. The CDR3 DNA sequence: TGTGCCAGCTCACCTCGACTAGTCCACGAGCAGTACTTC.

The rearrangement joins TRBV7-8 to TRBJ2-1; no clear D gene. The germline V gene encodes CDR1 SGHVS and CDR2 FQNEAQ. The CDR3 is made up of 15 amino acids. The ends were cut back, 5 bases at V and 1 base at J, with 12 bases in the middle. The CDR3 spells CASSTSTRSYNEQFF. The CDR3 bases are TGTGCCAGCAGCACCTCTACCAGGTCCTACAATGAGCAGTTCTTC.

The V gene is TRBV19, the J gene TRBJ2-7, with 8 bases aligning to TRBD2. CDR1 is LNHDA, CDR2 SQIVND, per germline (reference sequence). The CDR3 length is 14 residues. V dropped 4 bases and J dropped 3; count of bases not matched to a gene: 5. CDR3 nucleotide sequence: TGTGCCAGTAGTACCCCCGGGACTAGCTACGAGCAGTACTTC. Protein: CASSTPGTSYEQYF.

The chain recombines TRBV2 with TRBJ1-5; 10 nucleotides align to TRBD1. The V segment lost 6 bases and the J segment 3 bases; nucleotides outside the gene matches: 14. CDR3 size: 18 residues. The germline V gene encodes CDR1 SNHLY and CDR2 FYNNEI. In nucleotides, the CDR3 is TGTGCCAGCAGCCCTCTTGGCGACAGGGGGCGAAACAATCAGCCCCAGCATTTT. This sequence encodes CASSPLGDRGRNNQPQHF.

J is TRBJ2-2 and V is TRBV6-1; D is possibly TRBD2 (5 bases). Trimming pared 2 bases from V and 3 bases from J, leaving 16 bases between. CDR3 size: 17 residues. Per germline, CDR1 MNHNS and CDR2 SASEGT. CDR3 sequence: CASSESVREWDTGELFF. The CDR3 DNA reads TGTGCCAGCAGTGAATCGGTGAGGGAGTGGGACACCGGGGAGCTGTTTTTT.

The chain couples TRBV7-8 to TRBJ1-3; 8 bases fit TRBD1. Germline CDR1 is SGHVS and CDR2 is FQNEAQ. The CDR3 loop spans 17 amino acids. V shed 1 base, J shed 0 bases, and the junction held 5 bases outside the gene matches. The CDR3 DNA reads TGTGCCAGCAGCTTAGTGCGGACAGGGATCTCTGGAAACACCATATATTTT. This encodes CASSLVRTGISGNTIYF.

V gene TRBV19 combines with J gene TRBJ1-1, with 7 bases fitting TRBD1. Trimming took 4 bases from V and 0 from J; bases not matched to a gene: 5. This CDR3 contains 15 residues. Germline V lookup: CDR1 LNHDA, CDR2 SQIVND (reference sequence). The CDR3 DNA follows: TGTGCCAGTAGTAGGGGGGACAGATTGAACACTGAAGCTTTCTTT. It yields the protein CASSRGDRLNTEAFF.

The chain is built from TRBV10-1 and TRBJ1-3; 9 bases align to TRBD1. Germline assignment: CDR1 WNHNN and CDR2 SYGVQD (reference sequence). This CDR3 has 14 amino acids. V trimming: 10 bases; J trimming: 7 bases; junction bases outside the gene matches: 11. The chain's CDR3 is CAKSGQGPGNTIYF. DNA of the CDR3: TGCGCCAAATCCGGACAGGGGCCCGGTAACACCATATATTTT.

This chain joins TRBV18 and TRBJ2-7; D is possibly TRBD1 (5 bases). Deletions cut 3 bases from V and 6 bases from J, with 15 bases between. CDR3 size: 14 residues. Looked up from germline, CDR1 is KGHSH and CDR2 is LQKENI. CDR3 bases: TGTGCCAGCTCACCGTATCAGGGTACCCCCGAGCAGTACTTC. This encodes CASSPYQGTPEQYF.

The gene calls are TRBV5-4 and TRBJ2-7, with D perhaps matching TRBD1 (6 bases). Trimming stripped 5 bases from V and 0 bases from J, with 12 bases between. Germline V gene lookup returns CDR1 SGHNT and CDR2 YYREEE (reference sequence). The CDR3 is 14 amino acids. The DNA of the CDR3 is TGTGCCAGCAGTCCGGACAGCCCCTCCTACGAGCAGTACTTC. Protein product: CASSPDSPSYEQYF.

The chain carries TRBV6-5 and TRBJ2-5, with TRBD2 as a possible D gene (5 bases). Per germline, CDR1 MNHEY and CDR2 SVGAGI. Trimming removed 0 bases at V and 5 bases at J, with 10 bases between. This CDR3 contains 14 residues. The CDR3 reads CASSYSTGGETQYF. As DNA, the CDR3 is TGTGCCAGCAGTTACTCGACGGGCGGGGAGACCCAGTACTTC.

The chain joins TRBV5-4 to TRBJ2-7; TRBD2 matches at 8 bases. CDR3 length equals 14 residues. The germline V gene encodes CDR1 SGHNT and CDR2 YYREEE (reference sequence). Germline trimming cut 4 bases from V and 2 bases from J; bases unmatched to any gene: 5. For the CDR3, the DNA is TGTGCCAGCAGCCCGGCGGGGGGCGCCTACGAGCAGTACTTC. Protein product: CASSPAGGAYEQYF.

The chain carries TRBV19 and TRBJ1-1, with 7 bases that match TRBD1. Per the germline V gene, CDR1 is LNHDA and CDR2 is SQIVND (reference sequence). The V segment lost 4 bases and the J segment 5 bases; nucleotides outside the gene matches: 10. CDR3 length equals 15 residues. The CDR3 bases are TGTGCCAGTAGTAAGGCCAGACAGGGTCAAACTGAAGCTTTCTTT. Translated: CASSKARQGQTEAFF.

This chain connects TRBV2 to TRBJ2-1; D gene ambiguous. The CDR3 is 16 amino acids. In germline, CDR1 is SNHLY, CDR2 FYNNEI. Trimming shortened V by 6 bases and J by 0 bases, and 15 bases separated the two germline ends. The CDR3 is CASSDSTVISYNEQFF. CDR3 coding DNA: TGTGCCAGCAGCGATTCCACGGTGATCTCCTACAATGAGCAGTTCTTC.

This sequence joins TRBV9 and TRBJ2-3; D gene unclear. This CDR3 is 9 amino acids long. Germline V gives CDR1 SGDLS, CDR2 YYNGEE. DNA of the CDR3: TGTGCTCACACAGATACGCAGTATTTT. Protein product: CAHTDTQYF.

This chain links TRBV27 with TRBJ1-6; 10 positions agree with TRBD1. The V gene end was trimmed by 5 bases and the J gene end by 7 bases; junction bases not matched to a gene: 5. The germline gives CDR1 MNHEY, CDR2 SMNVEV (reference sequence). The CDR3 loop spans 15 amino acids. The CDR3, as DNA: TGTGCCAGCAGTCCCCGGGACAGGGGAAATTCACCCCTCCACTTT. Its translation: CASSPRDRGNSPLHF.

V is TRBV15 and J is TRBJ1-6; D remains ambiguous. The CDR3 loop spans 14 amino acids. The germline V gene encodes CDR1 LNHNV and CDR2 YYDKDF (reference sequence). V lost 6 bases and J lost 2, with 8 bases in between. CDR3 amino acids: CATRPGTYNSPLHF. The CDR3 bases are TGTGCCACCAGACCGGGGACCTATAATTCACCCCTCCACTTT.

The chain employs TRBV4-1 and TRBJ1-1; the D gene is possibly TRBD1 (6 bases). CDR1 is MGHRA, CDR2 YSYEKL, per germline. This CDR3 has 14 residues. V lost 6 bases to trimming and J lost 2 bases, with 13 bases between them. The CDR3 bases are TGCGCCAGCAGGGGGGGGCAGGGCAACACTGAAGCTTTCTTT. Protein product: CASRGGQGNTEAFF.